The 25 T cell receptor beta chains below were found in one sample sequenced in a study of early T cells in non-severe SARS-CoV-2 infection. TCRdb reprocessed the 5' RACE reads via MiXCR and lists one record per CDR3 protein. The sample lists 45,000 or so distinct CDR3 sequences, about 7% occurring once. The sample consisted of whole blood. These receptor sequences come from an adult who was a healthcare worker with PCR-confirmed SARS-CoV-2 infection or an uninfected control (not recorded which).

The V and J genes are TRBV28 and TRBJ1-5, with a weak D call TRBD1 (5 bases). Germline CDR1 and CDR2: MDHEN and SYDVKM. Trimming shortened V by 5 bases and J by 11 bases, and 16 bases separated the two germline ends. The CDR3 runs to 13 residues. The CDR3 DNA is TGTGCCAGCAGTCTAGGGGACCGTGGGGCCCAGCATTTT. Its translation: CASSLGDRGAQHF. Combining the CDR3 with reference TRBV28 and TRBJ1-5 gives the whole variable domain DVKVTQSSRYLVKRTGEKVFLECVQDMDHENMFWYRQDPGLGLRLIYFSYDVKMKEKGDIPEGYSVSREKKERFSLILESASTNQTSMYLCASSLGDRGAQHFGDGTRLSIL.

V is TRBV7-2 and J is TRBJ1-1, with 8 bases fitting TRBD1. Germline lookup yields CDR1 SGHTA and CDR2 FQGNSA. V lost 6 bases and J lost 4; bases outside the gene matches: 4. CDR3 length: 13 amino acids. The CDR3 here is CASRGTGSTEAFF. The CDR3 nucleotides read TGTGCCAGCAGGGGGACAGGTTCCACTGAAGCTTTCTTT.

Many counts were recorded for this clonotype. The chain uses TRBV6-2 or TRBV6-3 and TRBJ2-7; D may match TRBD1 or TRBD2 (6 bases each). Germline lookup yields CDR1 MNHEY and CDR2 SVGEGT. The CDR3 totals 14 residues. The V and J ends lost 5 bases and 5 bases respectively, with 16 bases between them. CDR3 residues: CASSTPGAIHEQYF. The CDR3 DNA reads as TGTGCCAGCAGTACGCCGGGGGCTATCCACGAGCAGTACTTC.

This clonotype has at least ten counts. This chain uses TRBV12-3 or TRBV12-4 with TRBJ2-1; 7 bases are shared with TRBD2. CDR3 size: 13 residues. V shed 2 bases and J 8 bases; nucleotides not matched to a gene: 3. The CDR3 here is CASSLMGGDEQFF. In DNA, the CDR3 is TGTGCCAGCAGTTTAATGGGGGGGGATGAGCAGTTCTTC.

The chain combines TRBV28 with TRBJ2-2, with D perhaps given as TRBD1 or TRBD2 (5 bases each). Trimming pared 5 bases from V and 6 bases from J, leaving 13 bases between. CDR3 length: 14 residues. Germline CDR1 and CDR2: MDHEN and SYDVKM. CDR3 in DNA: TGTGCCAGCAGTACGGGGCCAGCGGCCGGGGAGCTGTTTTTT. It is translated as CASSTGPAAGELFF.

Only a few counts were recorded for this clonotype. The rearrangement joins TRBV6-2 or TRBV6-3 to TRBJ2-3; D may match TRBD1 or TRBD2 (6 bases each). Germline CDR1 is MNHEY and CDR2 is SVGEGT. The CDR3 length is 14 residues. The ends were cut back, 8 bases at V and 2 bases at J, with 14 bases in the middle. The CDR3 is CASRTEGVTDTQYF. CDR3 bases: TGTGCCAGCCGGACGGAGGGGGTCACAGATACGCAGTATTTT.

In this sample, this clonotype turned up many times. This sequence joins TRBV27 and TRBJ2-1, with 11 bases identical to TRBD2. The CDR3 totals 16 residues. The V and J ends lost 1 base and 6 bases, in that order; junction bases with no gene match: 5. CDR1 and CDR2 (germline): MNHEY, SMNVEV (reference sequence). The CDR3 sequence is CASSLWASGGRNEQFF. CDR3 in DNA: TGTGCCAGCAGTTTATGGGCTAGCGGGGGGCGCAATGAGCAGTTCTTC.

This clonotype came up a few times. The chain carries TRBV28 and TRBJ2-2; D is ambiguous. There are 13 residues in the CDR3. The germline V and J ends were trimmed by 6 bases and 0 bases, with 5 bases remaining between them. Germline CDR1 and CDR2: MDHEN and SYDVKM. This CDR3 reads CASSPANTGELFF. The CDR3 DNA is TGTGCCAGCAGCCCAGCGAACACCGGGGAGCTGTTTTTT.

This clonotype was found many times. The chain couples TRBV29-1 to TRBJ2-1; perhaps TRBD2 as D (6 bases). The CDR3 has 13 amino acids. The V end was cut by 4 bases, the J end by 9 bases, with 16 bases between. Germline lookup yields CDR1 SQVTM and CDR2 ANQGSEA. CDR3 protein: CSVALLAGTEQFF. The CDR3 DNA reads TGCAGCGTTGCTTTACTAGCTGGGACTGAGCAGTTCTTC.

This clonotype came up many times. V and J are TRBV6-6 and TRBJ2-3, with 7 bases identical to TRBD2. Germline assignment: CDR1 MNHNY and CDR2 SVGAGI (reference sequence). With 2 bases clipped from V and 4 bases from J, the junction kept 15 bases outside the gene matches. This CDR3 is 18 amino acids long. The CDR3 DNA follows: TGTGCCAGCAGTTACCCCCCAGCGGGGCGGTTAGGGTCAGATACGCAGTATTTT. Its protein product is CASSYPPAGRLGSDTQYF.

This clonotype was seen many times. This chain joins TRBV19 and TRBJ2-1, with D perhaps given as TRBD1 or TRBD2 (6 bases each). The CDR3 is made up of 15 amino acids. The germline CDR1 and CDR2 sequences are LNHDA and SQIVND (reference sequence). Trimming removed 3 bases from V and 9 bases from J, with 18 bases in between. CDR3 in DNA: TGTGCCAGTAGTATCCCGAGCGTTGGGGGGCCTGAGCAGTTCTTC. Amino acid sequence: CASSIPSVGGPEQFF. The variable domain in full, completed from reference TRBV19 and TRBJ2-1, reads DGGITQSPKYLFRKEGQNVTLSCEQNLNHDAMYWYRQDPGQGLRLIYYSQIVNDFQKGDIAEGYSVSREKKESFPLTVTSAQKNPTAFYLCASSIPSVGGPEQFFGPGTRLTVL.

The sample holds many counts of this clonotype. The CDR3 region has the DNA TGTGCCAGCAGCTCGACAGGGTTCTACACCTTC. It yields the protein CASSSTGFYTF. The gene calls are TRBV7-6 and TRBJ1-2; 7 nucleotides match TRBD1. J lost 10 bases, V lost 4 bases, and 3 bases had no gene match. Per the germline V gene, CDR1 is SGHVS and CDR2 is FNYEAQ. The CDR3 covers 11 residues.

This rearrangement joins TRBV4-2 to TRBJ2-4, with D unresolved. Germline lookup yields CDR1 LGHNA and CDR2 YNFKEQ. The CDR3 totals 15 residues. The ends were cut back, 0 bases at V and 6 bases at J, with 12 bases in the middle. In DNA form, the CDR3 reads TGTGCCAGCAGCCAAGATCGAGAACCCACAAACATTCAGTACTTC. Translating gives CASSQDREPTNIQYF.

This clonotype was detected many times. The rearrangement links TRBV5-1 to TRBJ2-3; TRBD2 matches at 13 bases. The CDR3 runs to 17 residues. J was trimmed by 2 bases and V by 3 bases; bases with no gene match: 6. Germline lookup yields CDR1 SGHRS and CDR2 YFSETQ. The CDR3 is CASSSVGLAGDTDTQYF. Here the CDR3 DNA reads TGCGCCAGCAGCTCCGTTGGACTAGCGGGGGACACAGATACGCAGTATTTT.

In this sample, this clonotype turned up many times. This rearrangement joins TRBV10-3 to TRBJ1-1; 9 bases are a match to TRBD1. The ends lost 11 bases at V and 3 bases at J; junction bases unmatched: 7. The CDR3 loop spans 13 amino acids. Germline V CDR1 and CDR2: ENHRY, SYGVKD. CDR3 sequence reads: CAVRDRDDTEAFF. The DNA for the CDR3 is TGTGCCGTCCGGGACAGGGATGACACTGAAGCTTTCTTT.

This clonotype was counted a few times. The J gene is TRBJ2-2, the V gene TRBV7-6, with D unclear. CDR3 length equals 14 residues. The germline CDR1 and CDR2 sequences are SGHVS and FNYEAQ. V was trimmed by 3 bases and J by 6 bases, leaving 11 bases between them. CDR3 amino acids: CASSFSEDAGELFF. The CDR3 nucleotides read TGTGCCAGCAGCTTTTCAGAGGACGCCGGGGAGCTGTTTTTT.

This clonotype was counted ten times or more. The chain carries TRBV3-1 and TRBJ2-3; unclear D gene. V lost 0 bases, J lost 2 bases, and 9 bases lay in between. Germline CDR1 and CDR2: LGHDT and YNNKEL (reference sequence). The CDR3 totals 15 residues. Here the CDR3 reads CASSQDGIPTDTQYF. The DNA for the CDR3 is TGTGCCAGCAGCCAAGACGGCATTCCCACAGATACGCAGTATTTT.

This clonotype was detected only a few times. The chain has TRBV7-2 and TRBJ2-5; D is uncertain. The V gene's germline CDR1 is SGHTA and CDR2 FQGNSA. The CDR3 spans 14 residues. V gave up 7 bases and J gave up 0 bases, with 12 bases separating them. This chain's CDR3 is CASTPVRYQETQYF. CDR3 nucleotides: TGTGCCAGCACCCCTGTACGGTACCAAGAGACCCAGTACTTC.

The J gene is TRBJ2-1, the V gene TRBV7-6, with D hard to call. The germline CDR1 and CDR2 sequences are SGHVS and FNYEAQ. V lost 2 bases and J 9 bases, leaving 8 bases between the germline ends. This CDR3 has 12 amino acids. The CDR3 loop is CASSLRAGEQFF. In DNA form, the CDR3 reads TGTGCCAGCAGCTTAAGGGCCGGTGAGCAGTTCTTC.

This sequence joins TRBV24-1 and TRBJ2-3; no clear D gene. Germline V lookup: CDR1 KGHDR, CDR2 SFDVKD. Trimming removed 6 bases at V and 3 bases at J, with 9 bases between. The CDR3 is made up of 13 amino acids. CDR3 DNA sequence: TGTGCCACCAGTTATAGGTGGACAGATACGCAGTATTTT. Its translation is CATSYRWTDTQYF.

Ten or more counts support this clonotype. The rearrangement links TRBV4-3 to TRBJ2-7; D might be TRBD2 (5 bases). Deletions cut 0 bases from V and 0 bases from J, with 12 bases between. Germline V lookup: CDR1 LGHNA, CDR2 YSLEER. This CDR3 spans 16 amino acids. DNA of the CDR3: TGCGCCAGCAGCCAAGACGAGGGCAGACCCTCCTACGAGCAGTACTTC. It encodes CASSQDEGRPSYEQYF.

The chain has TRBV5-6 and TRBJ1-2; the D is unclear. The CDR3 consists of 12 residues. The germline V gene has CDR1 SGHDT and CDR2 YYEEEE. V was cut by 1 base and J by 3 bases, with 4 bases left in between. The DNA of the CDR3 is TGTGCCAGCAGCTTGTTCCACTATGGCTACACCTTC. Translated, it gives CASSLFHYGYTF.

The chain is built from TRBV7-2 and TRBJ2-6, with D hard to call. The CDR3 is 14 residues long. In germline, CDR1 is SGHTA, CDR2 FQGNSA. With 10 bases removed from V and 0 bases from J, the gap between germline ends came to 10 bases. The CDR3: CATTRSSGANVLTF. The CDR3, as DNA: TGTGCCACCACAAGAAGCTCTGGGGCCAACGTCCTGACTTTC.

This clonotype was seen only a few times. The chain employs TRBV6-2 or TRBV6-3 and TRBJ2-3; D may be TRBD2 (5 bases). The V gene lost 1 base and the J gene lost 8 bases, with 10 bases spanning the gap. This CDR3 contains 13 residues. Germline lookup yields CDR1 MNHEY and CDR2 SVGEGT. The CDR3 loop is CASSYLGGPTQYF. DNA for the CDR3: TGTGCCAGCAGTTACTTGGGCGGGCCTACGCAGTATTTT.

This clonotype was seen more than once but under ten times. The chain combines TRBV4-3 with TRBJ2-3; D is undetermined. Deletions cut 4 bases from V and 0 bases from J, with 5 bases between. Germline V lookup: CDR1 LGHNA, CDR2 YSLEER. The CDR3 length is 13 residues. The CDR3 coding sequence is TGCGCCAGCAGCCCGGACAGCACAGATACGCAGTATTTT. This translates into CASSPDSTDTQYF.